This T cell receptor beta chain was captured by sequencing in a study of cytomegalovirus exposure and HLA in healthy donors. Primers included in the PCR were 60 Vbeta and 13 Jbeta primers. The data were produced by immunoSEQ multiplex PCR, yet TCRdb's version contains in-frame clones alone and is incomplete. The sample holds around 200,000 clones; approximately 79% are singletons and the top ten take about 0.22%. Germline V gene data show CDR1 as GTSNPN and CDR2 as SVGIG (reference sequence). The length of the CDR3 is 15 residues. V lost 4 bases, J lost 7 bases, and 12 bases stayed unmatched. The TCR comes from a girl aged 2 to 9 in good health and CMV-seronegative. V is TRBV30 and J is TRBJ2-1; 8 nucleotides agree with TRBD2. Sequenced material: PBMCs. Written as DNA, the CDR3 is TGTGCCTGGACTAGCGGGCTAACTGTGGGGAATGAGCAGTTCTTC. Translated, it gives CAWTSGLTVGNEQFF.